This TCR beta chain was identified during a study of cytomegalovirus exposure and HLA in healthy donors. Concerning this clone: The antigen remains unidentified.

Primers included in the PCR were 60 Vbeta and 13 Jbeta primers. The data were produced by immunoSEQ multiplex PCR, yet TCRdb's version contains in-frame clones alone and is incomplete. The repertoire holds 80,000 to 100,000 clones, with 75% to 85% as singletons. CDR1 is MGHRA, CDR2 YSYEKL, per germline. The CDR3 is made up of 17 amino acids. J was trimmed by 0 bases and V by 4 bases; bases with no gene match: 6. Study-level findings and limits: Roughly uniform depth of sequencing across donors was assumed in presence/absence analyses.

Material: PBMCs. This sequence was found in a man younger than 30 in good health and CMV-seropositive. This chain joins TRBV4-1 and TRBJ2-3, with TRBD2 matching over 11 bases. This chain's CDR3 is CASSPRLAGPSTDTQYF. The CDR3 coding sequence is TGCGCCAGCAGCCCCCGACTAGCGGGACCTAGCACAGATACGCAGTATTTT.